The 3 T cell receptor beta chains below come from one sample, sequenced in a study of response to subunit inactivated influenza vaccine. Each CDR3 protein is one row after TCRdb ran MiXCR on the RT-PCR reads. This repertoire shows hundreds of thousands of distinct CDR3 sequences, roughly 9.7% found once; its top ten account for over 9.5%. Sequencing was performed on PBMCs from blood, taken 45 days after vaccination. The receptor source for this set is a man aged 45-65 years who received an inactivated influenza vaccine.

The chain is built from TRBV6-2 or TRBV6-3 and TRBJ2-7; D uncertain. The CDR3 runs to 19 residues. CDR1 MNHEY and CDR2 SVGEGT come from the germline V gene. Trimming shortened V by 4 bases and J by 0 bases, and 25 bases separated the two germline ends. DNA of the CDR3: TGTGCCAGCAGTTCCAGCCGATTAAAACCGGGCCCTACCTCCTACGAGCAGTACTTC. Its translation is CASSSSRLKPGPTSYEQYF.

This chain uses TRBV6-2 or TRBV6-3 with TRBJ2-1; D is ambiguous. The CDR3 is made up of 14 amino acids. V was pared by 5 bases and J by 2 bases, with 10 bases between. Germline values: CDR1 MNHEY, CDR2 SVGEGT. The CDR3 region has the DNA TGTGCCAGCAGTGCCCGTAACCCCTACAATGAGCAGTTCTTC. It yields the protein CASSARNPYNEQFF.

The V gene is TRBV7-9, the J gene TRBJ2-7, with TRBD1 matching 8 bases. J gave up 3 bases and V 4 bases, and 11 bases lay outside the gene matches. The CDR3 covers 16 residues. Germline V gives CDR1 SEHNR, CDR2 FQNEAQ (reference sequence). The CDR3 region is CASSSITSQGGYEQYF. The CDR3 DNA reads TGTGCCAGCAGCTCCATAACGTCACAGGGGGGCTACGAGCAGTACTTC.